The 30 T cell receptor beta chains in this list originate from one sample, sequenced in a study of PD-L1 blockade in urothelial cancer. Using immunoSEQ multiplex PCR, the repertoire was profiled, and TCRdb retains in-frame clones only, with some absent. The sample consists of around 63,000 clones, around 81% of them appearing once. The time point denotes: pretreatment peripheral blood. The source material was PBMCs, sampled around atezolizumab (anti-PD-L1) treatment. These receptors originate from a man between 65 and 85 years old with urothelial cancer.

This clone was seen more than once but under ten times. This chain connects TRBV10-1 to TRBJ1-3; 8 bases are shared with TRBD1. This CDR3 is 14 amino acids long. V shed 6 bases and J 2 bases; nucleotides not matched to a gene: 3. CDR1 and CDR2 (germline): WNHNN, SYGVQD (reference sequence). The CDR3 DNA sequence: TGCGCCAGCAGCACACAGGGGGCTGGAAACACCATATATTTT. Encoded protein: CASSTQGAGNTIYF.

The genes are TRBV5-1 and TRBJ1-1; TRBD1 matches 7 bases. Germline V gives CDR1 SGHRS, CDR2 YFSETQ. Trimming took 4 bases from V and 4 from J; bases not matched to a gene: 7. This CDR3 region has 14 residues. DNA for the CDR3: TGCGCCAGCAGCCCAAGAGCAGGGGGCACTGAAGCTTTCTTT. It codes for CASSPRAGGTEAFF.

The chain employs TRBV7-6 and TRBJ1-1; a possible D gene is TRBD1 (6 bases). The CDR3 covers 15 residues. Germline CDR1 SGHVS, CDR2 FNYEAQ. The V end lost 5 bases, the J end lost 1 base, and 14 bases lay between the germline ends. Here the CDR3 reads CASSSRDTGNTEAFF. In DNA form, the CDR3 reads TGTGCCAGCAGCAGCCGGGACACGGGGAACACTGAAGCTTTCTTT.

This sequence joins TRBV7-2 and TRBJ2-3, with a weak D call TRBD1 (5 bases). This CDR3 is built from 16 residues. Trimming cost V 4 bases and J 1 base, with 15 bases left between them. Per the germline V gene, CDR1 is SGHTA and CDR2 is FQGNSA. Written as DNA, the CDR3 is TGTGCCAGCAGCTCCCCCGACAGTCTACGCACAGATACGCAGTATTTT. Its protein product is CASSSPDSLRTDTQYF.

The chain uses TRBV6-6 and TRBJ2-5, with D perhaps TRBD1 (6 bases). Germline CDR1 reads MNHNY; CDR2 reads SVGAGI (reference sequence). This CDR3 contains 13 residues. V was trimmed by 2 bases and J by 4 bases, leaving 8 bases between them. The CDR3 DNA reads TGTGCCAGCAGTTACGCCAGGGGAGAGACCCAGTACTTC. Its translation is CASSYARGETQYF.

J is TRBJ1-5 and V is TRBV6-5, with a possible D match to TRBD1 (5 bases). Trimming stripped 5 bases from V and 4 bases from J, with 15 bases between. This CDR3 region has 15 residues. Germline V gene data show CDR1 as MNHEY and CDR2 as SVGAGI. The DNA for the CDR3 is TGTGCCAGCAGTACCGGGACGGGAGTAAATCAGCCCCAGCATTTT. It yields the protein CASSTGTGVNQPQHF.

CDR3 sequence: CASSERWGRQPQHF. In nucleotides, the CDR3 is TGTGCCAGCAGTGAAAGGTGGGGGCGACAGCCCCAGCATTTT. The chain is built from TRBV2 and TRBJ1-5; possible D gene TRBD1, 6 bases. CDR3 length: 14 residues. Trimming stripped 2 bases from V and 7 bases from J, with 12 bases between. Germline CDR1 and CDR2: SNHLY and FYNNEI.

The chain recombines TRBV5-1 with TRBJ2-7, with D possibly matching TRBD1 (6 bases). This CDR3 has 15 amino acids. From germline, CDR1 is SGHRS and CDR2 YFSETQ. Trimming left V 0 bases short and J 3 bases short, with 13 bases between. The CDR3 DNA reads as TGCGCCAGCAGCTTGGGGGCGAACAGGGTCTACGAGCAGTACTTC. Translation: CASSLGANRVYEQYF.

This clone was recorded a few times. The gene calls are TRBV19 and TRBJ1-1, with D unresolved. The V and J ends lost 9 bases and 3 bases respectively, with 17 bases between them. Per the germline V gene, CDR1 is LNHDA and CDR2 is SQIVND (reference sequence). The CDR3 covers 14 residues. The CDR3 nucleotides are TGTGCCAGCACCTCCGGAGGGTTTGACACTGAAGCTTTCTTT. This codes for CASTSGGFDTEAFF.

J is TRBJ2-7 and V is TRBV6-5; D uncertain. V lost 4 bases, J lost 0 bases, and 16 bases lay in between. The germline CDR1 and CDR2 sequences are MNHEY and SVGAGI. The CDR3 is 16 residues long. CDR3 loop: CASSSQSVASSYEQYF. As DNA, the CDR3 is TGTGCCAGCAGTTCCCAATCAGTGGCTAGCTCCTACGAGCAGTACTTC.

This clone occurred a few times. The rearrangement joins TRBV7-6 to TRBJ2-5, with D perhaps TRBD1 (6 bases). The germline V gene has CDR1 SGHVS and CDR2 FNYEAQ. There are 16 residues in the CDR3. Trimming removed 5 bases from V and 1 base from J, with 17 bases in between. The CDR3 reads CASSHLGGSFQETQYF. The DNA of the CDR3 is TGTGCCAGCAGCCATTTAGGGGGTAGTTTCCAAGAGACCCAGTACTTC.

J is TRBJ1-5 and V is TRBV5-6; TRBD1 matches 11 bases. This CDR3 spans 18 amino acids. Unmatched junction bases numbered 7, after V lost 0 bases and J lost 2 bases. Germline CDR1 and CDR2: SGHDT and YYEEEE. CDR3 nucleotides: TGTGCCAGCAGCTTGGTGAGGACAGGGGGCTTGGGCAATCAGCCCCAGCATTTT. Translation gives CASSLVRTGGLGNQPQHF.

The chain uses TRBV6-5 and TRBJ1-4; no reliable D call. CDR3 size: 14 residues. Germline CDR1 is MNHEY and CDR2 is SVGAGI. V shed 0 bases and J shed 6 bases, with 8 bases lying between them. CDR3 coding DNA: TGTGCCAGCAGTTACTCTTTGGCAGATGAAAAACTGTTTTTT. Amino acid sequence: CASSYSLADEKLFF.

V gene TRBV4-2 combines with J gene TRBJ2-3; TRBD2 agrees at 11 bases. V was clipped by 6 bases and J by 2 bases; unmatched bases: 7. This CDR3 comprises 16 residues. Germline V lookup: CDR1 LGHNA, CDR2 YNFKEQ. CDR3 loop: CASRPVAGGPTDTQYF. The CDR3 bases are TGTGCCAGCAGACCTGTAGCGGGAGGGCCCACAGATACGCAGTATTTT.

This chain joins TRBV6-5 and TRBJ1-2, with a weak D call TRBD1 (5 bases). Between the trimmed V and J ends, which lost 2 bases and 4 bases, there was a span of 14 bases. The germline gives CDR1 MNHEY, CDR2 SVGAGI. The CDR3 extends over 15 amino acids. The CDR3 DNA reads as TGTGCCAGCAGTTACGCGGGGGGGGAGTTCTATGGCTACACCTTC. This translates into CASSYAGGEFYGYTF.

This chain uses TRBV6-5 with TRBJ2-7; 7 positions agree with TRBD2. The germline V gene encodes CDR1 MNHEY and CDR2 SVGAGI. The CDR3 has 14 amino acids. Trimming at V came to 6 bases and at J to 3 bases, leaving 8 bases not matched to a gene. The CDR3 reads CASSRGVALYEQYF. DNA for the CDR3: TGTGCCAGCAGCCGGGGGGTCGCTCTCTACGAGCAGTACTTC.

The V gene is TRBV6-5, the J gene TRBJ1-2; D is perhaps TRBD1 (5 bases). The germline V gene has CDR1 MNHEY and CDR2 SVGAGI. The CDR3 length is 14 residues. V lost 7 bases, J lost 0 bases, and 12 bases lay in between. The CDR3 protein is CASNGRASNYGYTF. The CDR3, as DNA: TGTGCCAGCAATGGCAGGGCCTCTAACTATGGCTACACCTTC.

In its sample, this clone ranks as medium-sized (0.01 to 0.1%). This chain joins TRBV7-6 and TRBJ2-5; 9 bases match TRBD2. This CDR3 has 17 amino acids. The V gene's germline CDR1 is SGHVS and CDR2 FNYEAQ. After removal of 5 bases from V and 1 base from J, the junction contained 11 bases not matched to a gene. CDR3 in amino acids: CASSTRLAEPSQETQYF. CDR3 nucleotide sequence: TGTGCCAGCAGCACTCGACTAGCGGAGCCCTCCCAAGAGACCCAGTACTTC.

The rearrangement links TRBV7-2 to TRBJ2-5; 11 bases match TRBD2. The germline V gene has CDR1 SGHTA and CDR2 FQGNSA. The CDR3 loop spans 16 amino acids. Unmatched junction bases numbered 9, after V lost 4 bases and J lost 5 bases. CDR3 sequence: CASSYRLAGSGETQYF. The CDR3 DNA reads as TGTGCCAGCAGCTACCGACTAGCGGGGTCGGGGGAGACCCAGTACTTC.

The genes are TRBV7-9 and TRBJ1-1, with 7 bases lining up with TRBD1. The CDR3 is 15 residues long. CDR1 and CDR2 from the germline V gene are SEHNR and FQNEAQ (reference sequence). V shed 5 bases, J shed 5 bases, and the junction held 11 bases outside the gene matches. The CDR3 reads CASSHFDRVGTEAFF. In nucleotides, the CDR3 is TGTGCCAGCAGCCACTTCGACAGGGTGGGTACTGAAGCTTTCTTT.

V and J are TRBV5-4 and TRBJ2-3, with 7 bases aligning to TRBD2. Germline assignment: CDR1 SGHNT and CDR2 YYREEE (reference sequence). This CDR3 comprises 15 residues. V dropped 4 bases and J dropped 1; count of bases not matched to a gene: 6. CDR3 loop: CASSPGEGRTDTQYF. Written as DNA, the CDR3 is TGTGCCAGCAGCCCCGGGGAGGGCCGCACAGATACGCAGTATTTT.

This chain connects TRBV7-3 to TRBJ2-2, with D maybe TRBD1 (5 bases). The CDR3 contains 17 residues. Germline assignment: CDR1 SGHTA and CDR2 FQGTGA. The V and J ends lost 8 bases and 1 base respectively, with 20 bases between them. CDR3 nucleotides: TGTGCCAGCGCAAAGAGTCCTAGGGGTCGGAACACCGGGGAGCTGTTTTTT. This translates into CASAKSPRGRNTGELFF. Full variable domain (missing parts from reference TRBV7-3 and TRBJ2-2): GAGVSQTPSNKVTEKGKYVELRCDPISGHTALYWYRQSLGQGPEFLIYFQGTGAADDSGLPNDRFFAVRPEGSVSTLKIQRTERGDSAVYLCASAKSPRGRNTGELFFGEGSRLTVL.

The chain carries TRBV30 and TRBJ1-2; the match to TRBD1 covers 7 bases. Germline CDR1 GTSNPN, CDR2 SVGIG (reference sequence). The J segment lost 2 bases and the V segment lost 0 bases, leaving 0 bases of the junction unmatched. This CDR3 contains 13 residues. CDR3 protein: CAWSVTGNYGYTF. The CDR3 DNA reads as TGTGCCTGGAGTGTGACAGGGAACTATGGCTACACCTTC.

The J gene is TRBJ2-3, the V gene TRBV7-9; 11 bases agree with TRBD2. The germline V gene has CDR1 SEHNR and CDR2 FQNEAQ (reference sequence). This CDR3 has 16 residues. J was trimmed by 1 base and V by 3 bases; bases with no gene match: 3. As DNA, the CDR3 is TGTGCCAGCAGCTTCCTAGCGGGGGGCGGCACAGATACGCAGTATTTT. Encoded protein: CASSFLAGGGTDTQYF.

The gene calls are TRBV30 and TRBJ1-2; 7 bases are a match to TRBD1. Germline CDR1 is GTSNPN and CDR2 is SVGIG (reference sequence). The CDR3 is 13 residues long. With V trimmed by 3 bases and J by 4 bases, 5 bases remained unmatched. The CDR3 bases are TGTGCCTGGAGAGACAGGGCCGCCTATGGCTACACCTTC. This codes for CAWRDRAAYGYTF.

The chain has TRBV27 and TRBJ2-1; 9 positions match TRBD1. CDR3 size: 14 residues. Germline values: CDR1 MNHEY, CDR2 SMNVEV (reference sequence). Losses at the gene ends were 7 bases for V and 7 bases for J; bases not matched to a gene: 8. The CDR3 DNA is TGTGCCAGCAACCGACCGACAGGGGGTAATGAGCAGTTCTTC. Translated: CASNRPTGGNEQFF.

Written as DNA, the CDR3 is TGTGCCAGCAGCTTAGGTGTTGGTCTCTCGAGCGAGCAGTACTTC. Encoded protein: CASSLGVGLSSEQYF. The chain recombines TRBV7-2 with TRBJ2-7; D gene unclear. CDR1 and CDR2 from the germline V gene are SGHTA and FQGNSA. The CDR3 is made up of 15 amino acids. The ends were cut back, 1 base at V and 6 bases at J, with 16 bases in the middle.

The chain carries TRBV6-5 and TRBJ2-7, with unresolved D. The germline V gene encodes CDR1 MNHEY and CDR2 SVGAGI. V was trimmed by 5 bases and J by 6 bases, leaving 8 bases between them. The CDR3 loop spans 11 amino acids. The CDR3, as DNA: TGTGCCAGCAGTCTGGGCCCCGAGCAGTACTTC. Translation gives CASSLGPEQYF.

This rearrangement joins TRBV6-1 to TRBJ2-7; the match to TRBD1 covers 7 bases. CDR3 size: 15 residues. With V trimmed by 1 base and J by 3 bases, 6 bases remained unmatched. Germline CDR1 and CDR2: MNHNS and SASEGT. CDR3 DNA sequence: TGTGCCAGCAGTGAAGTCTGGGACAGCAACTACGAGCAGTACTTC. It codes for CASSEVWDSNYEQYF.

The V call is TRBV6-1, the J call TRBJ1-5; a weak D match, TRBD1 (5 bases). Germline-derived CDR1 and CDR2 are MNHNS and SASEGT. Between the trimmed V and J ends, which lost 6 bases and 4 bases, there was a span of 16 bases. CDR3 length: 15 residues. The CDR3 DNA reads TGTGCCAGCAGGTTTCCGGGACTTGGGAATCAGCCCCAGCATTTT. Amino acid sequence: CASRFPGLGNQPQHF.